Each of the 5 T cell receptor beta chains below was sequenced from the same sample in a study of blood T cell repertoires in COVID-19. Here immunoSEQ multiplex PCR was the method, and the copy in TCRdb shows in-frame clones only, minus some. The sample has approximately 28,000 clones, about 84% seen once. The specimen was peripheral blood. These receptors were collected from a woman in her sixties with acute or convalescent COVID-19.

This chain uses TRBV6-6 with TRBJ1-2, with D unresolved. Trimming took 0 bases from V and 7 from J, leaving 3 bases between them. This CDR3 comprises 11 residues. The germline V gene encodes CDR1 MNHNY and CDR2 SVGAGI (reference sequence). CDR3 residues: CASSYSSGYTF. In DNA form, the CDR3 reads TGTGCCAGCAGTTACTCGAGTGGCTACACCTTC.

The V call is TRBV7-3, the J call TRBJ2-3, with D possibly TRBD2 on 6 matching bases. CDR3 length: 17 amino acids. Germline lookup yields CDR1 SGHTA and CDR2 FQGTGA. Trimming cost V 5 bases and J 6 bases, with 24 bases left between them. Here the CDR3 DNA reads TGTGCCAGCAGCCGCGGGGACCGGCGTCTGAAGTATGATACGCAGTATTTT. Protein: CASSRGDRRLKYDTQYF.

The V gene is TRBV5-1, the J gene TRBJ2-1, with D tentatively TRBD2 (6 bases). The CDR3 loop spans 15 amino acids. Germline V lookup: CDR1 SGHRS, CDR2 YFSETQ. V dropped 0 bases and J dropped 4 bases, with 11 bases sitting between them. The CDR3 nucleotides read TGCGCCAGCAGCTTGGACGGGGGAGATTACAATGAGCAGTTCTTC. As protein: CASSLDGGDYNEQFF.

The gene calls are TRBV7-9 and TRBJ2-7; D might be TRBD1 (5 bases). CDR3 length: 12 residues. The V end lost 5 bases, the J end lost 7 bases, and 12 bases lay between the germline ends. CDR1 SEHNR and CDR2 FQNEAQ come from the germline V gene (reference sequence). For the CDR3, the DNA is TGTGCCAGCAGCCTAAACGCAGGGGAGCAGTACTTC. It translates to CASSLNAGEQYF.

The CDR3 is CASSLATGGAAGYTF. For the CDR3, the DNA is TGTGCCAGCAGCTTAGCCACGGGGGGGGCGGCTGGCTACACCTTC. This chain connects TRBV11-2 to TRBJ1-2; possibly TRBD1 for D (6 bases). The germline V gene has CDR1 SGHAT and CDR2 FQNNGV. Trimming left V 1 base short and J 7 bases short, with 16 bases between. There are 15 residues in the CDR3.